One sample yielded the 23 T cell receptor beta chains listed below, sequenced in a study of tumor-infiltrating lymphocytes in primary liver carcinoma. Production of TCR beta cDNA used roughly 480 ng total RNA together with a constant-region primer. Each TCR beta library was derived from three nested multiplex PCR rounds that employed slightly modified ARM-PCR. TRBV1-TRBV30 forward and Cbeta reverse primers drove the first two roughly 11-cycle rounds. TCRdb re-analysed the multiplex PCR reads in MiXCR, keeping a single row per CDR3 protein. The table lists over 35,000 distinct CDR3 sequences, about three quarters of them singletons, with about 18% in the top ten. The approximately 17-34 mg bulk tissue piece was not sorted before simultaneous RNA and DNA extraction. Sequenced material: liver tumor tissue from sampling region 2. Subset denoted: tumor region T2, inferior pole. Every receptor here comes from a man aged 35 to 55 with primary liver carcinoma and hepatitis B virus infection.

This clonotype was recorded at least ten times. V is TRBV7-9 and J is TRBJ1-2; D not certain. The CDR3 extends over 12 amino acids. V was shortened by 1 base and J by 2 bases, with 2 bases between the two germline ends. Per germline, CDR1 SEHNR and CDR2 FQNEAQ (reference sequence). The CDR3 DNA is TGTGCCAGCAGCTTAGGGAACTATGGCTACACCTTC. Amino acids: CASSLGNYGYTF.

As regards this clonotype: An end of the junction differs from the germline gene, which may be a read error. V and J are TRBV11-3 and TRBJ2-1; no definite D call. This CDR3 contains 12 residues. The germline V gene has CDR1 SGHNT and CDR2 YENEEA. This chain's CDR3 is CSSSLNANEHFF. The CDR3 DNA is TGTTCCAGCAGCTTAAATGCAAATGAGCACTTCTTC.

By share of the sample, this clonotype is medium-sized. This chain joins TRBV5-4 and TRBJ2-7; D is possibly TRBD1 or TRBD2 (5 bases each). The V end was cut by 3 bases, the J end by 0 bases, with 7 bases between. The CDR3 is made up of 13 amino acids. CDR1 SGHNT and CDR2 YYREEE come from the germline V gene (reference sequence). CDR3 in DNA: TGTGCCAGCAGCTGGGACCGCTCCTACGAGCAGTACTTC. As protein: CASSWDRSYEQYF.

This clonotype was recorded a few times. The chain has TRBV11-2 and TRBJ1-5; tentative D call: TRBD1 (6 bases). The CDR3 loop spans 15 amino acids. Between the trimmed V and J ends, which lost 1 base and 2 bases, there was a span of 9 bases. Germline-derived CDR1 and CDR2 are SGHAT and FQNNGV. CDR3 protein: CASSLGGGGNQPQHF. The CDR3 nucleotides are TGTGCCAGCAGCTTAGGAGGGGGTGGCAATCAGCCCCAGCATTTT. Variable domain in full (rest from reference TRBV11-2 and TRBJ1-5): EAGVAQSPRYKIIEKRQSVAFWCNPISGHATLYWYQQILGQGPKLLIQFQNNGVVDDSQLPKDRFSAERLKGVDSTLKIQPAKLEDSAVYLCASSLGGGGNQPQHFGDGTRLSIL.

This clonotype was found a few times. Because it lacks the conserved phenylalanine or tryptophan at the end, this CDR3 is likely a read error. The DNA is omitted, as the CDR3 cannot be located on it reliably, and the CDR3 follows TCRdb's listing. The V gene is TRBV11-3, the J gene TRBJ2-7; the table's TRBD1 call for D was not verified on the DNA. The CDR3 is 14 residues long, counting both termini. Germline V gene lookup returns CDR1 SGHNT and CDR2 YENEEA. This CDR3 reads CATREGVTSYEQNS.

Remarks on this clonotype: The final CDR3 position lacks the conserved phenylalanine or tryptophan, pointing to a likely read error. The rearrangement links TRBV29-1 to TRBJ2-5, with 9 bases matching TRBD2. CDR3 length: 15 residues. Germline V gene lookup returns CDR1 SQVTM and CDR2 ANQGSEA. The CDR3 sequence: CSVRTSVSWAETQYL. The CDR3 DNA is TGTAGCGTTCGGACTAGCGTGAGTTGGGCAGAGACCCAGTACCTC.

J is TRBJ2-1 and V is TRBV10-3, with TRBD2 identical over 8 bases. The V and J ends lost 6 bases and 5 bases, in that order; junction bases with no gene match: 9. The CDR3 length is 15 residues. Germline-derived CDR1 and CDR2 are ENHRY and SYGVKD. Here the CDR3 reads CAIRDSGIPHNEQFF. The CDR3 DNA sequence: TGTGCCATCAGGGATAGCGGGATCCCCCACAATGAGCAGTTCTTC.

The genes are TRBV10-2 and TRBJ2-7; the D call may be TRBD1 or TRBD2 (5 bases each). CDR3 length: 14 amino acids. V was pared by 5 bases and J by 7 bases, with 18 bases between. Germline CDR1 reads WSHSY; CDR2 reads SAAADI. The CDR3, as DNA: TGCGCCAGCAGTCCCACATGGGGCCGGGGAGAGCAGTACGTC. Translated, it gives CASSPTWGRGEQYV.

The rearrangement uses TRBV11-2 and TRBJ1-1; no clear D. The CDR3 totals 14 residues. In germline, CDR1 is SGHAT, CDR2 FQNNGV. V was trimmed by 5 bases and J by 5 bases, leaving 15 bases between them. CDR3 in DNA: TGTGCCAGCAGCCCCTTCTGGCCGAATACTGAAGCTTTCTTT. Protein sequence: CASSPFWPNTEAFF.

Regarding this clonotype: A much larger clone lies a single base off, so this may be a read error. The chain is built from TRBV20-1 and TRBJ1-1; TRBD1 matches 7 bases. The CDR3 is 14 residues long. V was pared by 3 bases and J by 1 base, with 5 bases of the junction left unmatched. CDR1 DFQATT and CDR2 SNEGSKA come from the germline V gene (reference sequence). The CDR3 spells CSASGRQGNTEAFF. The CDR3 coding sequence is TGCAGTGCTAGTGGGAGACAGGGGAACACTGAAGCTTTCTTT.

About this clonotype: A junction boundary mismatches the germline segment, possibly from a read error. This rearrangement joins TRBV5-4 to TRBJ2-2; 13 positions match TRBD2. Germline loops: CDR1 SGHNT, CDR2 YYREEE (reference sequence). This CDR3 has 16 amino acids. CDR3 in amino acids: CASSPTGLAGIGKLFF. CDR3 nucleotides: TGTGCCAGCAGCCCAACGGGACTAGCGGGAATCGGGAAGCTGTTTTTT.

In nucleotides, the CDR3 is TGTGCCAGCAGTGAACTTGTCAGGAGTCCCGAGCAGTACTTC. Its protein product is CASSELVRSPEQYF. The V gene is TRBV6-1, the J gene TRBJ2-7; no reliable D call. V lost 2 bases, J lost 6 bases, and 14 bases lay in between. CDR3 size: 14 residues. Germline V gene lookup returns CDR1 MNHNS and CDR2 SASEGT.

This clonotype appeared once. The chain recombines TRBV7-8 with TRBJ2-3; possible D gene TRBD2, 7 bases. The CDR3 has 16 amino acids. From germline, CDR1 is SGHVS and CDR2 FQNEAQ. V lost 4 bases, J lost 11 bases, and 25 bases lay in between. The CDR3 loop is CASSSTRGGYSDGQYF. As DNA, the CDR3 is TGTGCCAGCAGCTCAACAAGGGGGGGATATTCGGATGGGCAGTATTTT.

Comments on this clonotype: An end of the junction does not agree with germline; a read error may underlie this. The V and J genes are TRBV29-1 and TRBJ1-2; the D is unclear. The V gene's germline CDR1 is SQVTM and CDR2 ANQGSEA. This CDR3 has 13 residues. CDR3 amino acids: CSVELAEFYGYTF. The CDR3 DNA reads TGCAGTGTTGAATTAGCCGAGTTCTATGGCTACACCTTC.

The CDR3 spells CASSLIQGTGELFF. DNA of the CDR3: TGTGCCAGTAGCCTAATACAGGGCACCGGGGAGCTGTTTTTT. This chain uses TRBV19 with TRBJ2-2; weak D call: TRBD1 (6 bases). CDR1 is LNHDA and CDR2 is SQIVND in the germline V gene (reference sequence). V was trimmed by 6 bases and J by 4 bases, leaving 12 bases between them. The CDR3 totals 14 residues. The full variable domain, with the rest looked up from reference TRBV19 and TRBJ2-2, is DGGITQSPKYLFRKEGQNVTLSCEQNLNHDAMYWYRQDPGQGLRLIYYSQIVNDFQKGDIAEGYSVSREKKESFPLTVTSAQKNPTAFYLCASSLIQGTGELFFGEGSRLTVL.

The CDR3 region is CASSLSGPDGQYF. In DNA form, the CDR3 reads TGTGCCAGCAGTCTATCAGGGCCGGACGGGCAGTACTTC. The chain is built from TRBV28 and TRBJ2-7; D may be TRBD1 (5 bases). The CDR3 is made up of 13 amino acids. CDR1 and CDR2 from the germline V gene are MDHEN and SYDVKM. The ends were cut back, 5 bases at V and 9 bases at J, with 17 bases in the middle.

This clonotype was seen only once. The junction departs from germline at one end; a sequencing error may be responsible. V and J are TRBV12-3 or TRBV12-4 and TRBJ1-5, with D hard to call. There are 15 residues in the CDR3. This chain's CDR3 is CASTRGTAMNQPQHF. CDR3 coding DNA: TGTGCCAGCACGCGGGGTACCGCAATGAATCAGCCCCAGCATTTC.

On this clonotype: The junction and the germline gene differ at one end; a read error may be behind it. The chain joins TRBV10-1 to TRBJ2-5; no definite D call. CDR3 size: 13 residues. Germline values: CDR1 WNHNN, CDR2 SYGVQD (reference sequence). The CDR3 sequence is CASSGQYQETQHF. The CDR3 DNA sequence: TGCGCCAGCAGTGGTCAGTACCAAGAGACCCAGCACTTC.

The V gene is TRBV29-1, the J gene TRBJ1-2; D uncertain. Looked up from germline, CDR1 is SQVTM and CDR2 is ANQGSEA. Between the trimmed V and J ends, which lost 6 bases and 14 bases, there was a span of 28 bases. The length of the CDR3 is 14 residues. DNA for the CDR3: TGCAGCGTCAAGTTTGGACGGTCGATCTATGCCTATACCTTC. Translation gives CSVKFGRSIYAYTF.

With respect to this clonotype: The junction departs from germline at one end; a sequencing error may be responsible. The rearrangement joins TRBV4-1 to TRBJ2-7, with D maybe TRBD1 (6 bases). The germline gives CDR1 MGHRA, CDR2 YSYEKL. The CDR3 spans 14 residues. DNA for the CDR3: TGCGCCACTTCGAAGGGGGACGGAAACTACGAGCAGCATTTC. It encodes CATSKGDGNYEQHF.

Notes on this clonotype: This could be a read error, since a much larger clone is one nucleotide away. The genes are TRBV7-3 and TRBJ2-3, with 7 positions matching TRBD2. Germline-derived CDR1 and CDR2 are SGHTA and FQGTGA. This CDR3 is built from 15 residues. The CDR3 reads CASSSLGGEGDMQYF. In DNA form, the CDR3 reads TGTGCCAGCAGCTCCCTGGGGGGGGAGGGAGATATGCAGTATTTT.

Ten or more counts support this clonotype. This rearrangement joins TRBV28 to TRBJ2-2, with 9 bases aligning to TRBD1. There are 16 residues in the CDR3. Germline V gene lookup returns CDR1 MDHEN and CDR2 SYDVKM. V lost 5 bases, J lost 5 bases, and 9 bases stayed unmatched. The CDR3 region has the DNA TGTGCCAGCAGTCCCCCGGGACAGGGAAGAACCGGGGAGCTGTTTTTT. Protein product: CASSPPGQGRTGELFF.

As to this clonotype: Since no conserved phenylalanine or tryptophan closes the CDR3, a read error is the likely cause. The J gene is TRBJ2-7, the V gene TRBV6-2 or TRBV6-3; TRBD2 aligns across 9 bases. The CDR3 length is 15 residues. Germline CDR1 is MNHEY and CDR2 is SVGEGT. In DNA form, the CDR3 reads TGCGCCAGTAGCACTCCGACTAGCGGAGGGTACGAGCAGTACTAC. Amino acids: CASSTPTSGGYEQYY.